This is a list of T cell receptor beta chains from one sample in a study of shared clonotypes between healthy human individuals. Data came from immunoSEQ multiplex PCR; TCRdb stores just in-frame clones and leaves some out. Here the sample spans some 650,000 clones, 97% being singletons. The sequenced material came from naive CD4+ T cells sorted from blood. The receptor source for this set is a woman in her twenties or thirties in good health. The CDR3 runs from the conserved cysteine through the conserved F or W. D genes are given only for firm matches. Clone size is given for some rows only: seen once, a few or many times, or a class if the clone is expanded.

j_gene: TRBJ2-1; d_gene: .; abundance: .; v_gene: TRBV7-9; CDR3nt: TGTGCCAGCAGCTTAGCTCTTAACTTAAATGAGCAGTTCTTC; CDR3aa: CASSLALNLNEQFF
j_gene: TRBJ2-7; d_gene: TRBD1; abundance: .; v_gene: TRBV6-1; CDR3nt: TGTGCCAGCAGGGACAGGGGGCCCTACGAGCAGTACTTC; CDR3aa: CASRDRGPYEQYF
j_gene: TRBJ2-2; d_gene: TRBD2; abundance: .; v_gene: TRBV7-7; CDR3nt: TGTGCCAGCAGCTTAGTTACGGGACTAGCATCCGGGGAGCTGTTTTTT; CDR3aa: CASSLVTGLASGELFF
j_gene: TRBJ2-3; d_gene: .; abundance: .; v_gene: TRBV6-6; CDR3nt: TGTGCCAGCAGTTACTCAGGTAACACAGATACGCAGTATTTT; CDR3aa: CASSYSGNTDTQYF
j_gene: TRBJ2-2; d_gene: TRBD2; abundance: .; v_gene: TRBV5-1; CDR3nt: TGCGCCAGCAGCTTAGCCGGGACTAGCGGAGGTGCGAACACCGGGGAGCTGTTTTTT; CDR3aa: CASSLAGTSGGANTGELFF
j_gene: TRBJ1-5; d_gene: .; abundance: once; v_gene: TRBV19; CDR3nt: TGTGCCAGTACCCTCGCGGCAGGGATTAGCAATCAGCCCCAGCATTTT; CDR3aa: CASTLAAGISNQPQHF
j_gene: TRBJ1-3; d_gene: TRBD1; abundance: once; v_gene: TRBV6-6; CDR3nt: TGTGCCAGCAGGGACCACAGGGGCTCTGGAAACACCATATATTTT; CDR3aa: CASRDHRGSGNTIYF
j_gene: TRBJ1-2; d_gene: .; abundance: once; v_gene: TRBV6-6; CDR3nt: TGTGCCAGCAGAGACCCGACGGTCTATGGCTACACCTTC; CDR3aa: CASRDPTVYGYTF
j_gene: TRBJ2-7; d_gene: .; abundance: .; v_gene: TRBV9; CDR3nt: TGTGCCAGCAGCGTAGGAGGGCCGAGCGAGCAGTACTTC; CDR3aa: CASSVGGPSEQYF
j_gene: TRBJ2-2; d_gene: .; abundance: .; v_gene: TRBV19; CDR3nt: TGTGCCAGTAGCAATAGGGGACTTGGGAGAACCGGGGAGCTGTTTTTT; CDR3aa: CASSNRGLGRTGELFF
j_gene: TRBJ1-3; d_gene: TRBD1; abundance: .; v_gene: TRBV7-9; CDR3nt: TGTGCCAGCATCGAAGTCCGGGACAGTATCTCTGGAAACACCATATATTTT; CDR3aa: CASIEVRDSISGNTIYF
j_gene: TRBJ2-7; d_gene: .; abundance: .; v_gene: TRBV27; CDR3nt: TGTGCCAGCAGTGCGCAAAAGGGGGGATTGACCTACGAGCAGTACTTC; CDR3aa: CASSAQKGGLTYEQYF
j_gene: TRBJ1-2; d_gene: .; abundance: .; v_gene: TRBV7-9; CDR3nt: TGTGCCAGCAGCTCCCGGTGGGGACGAGGCTATGGCTACACCTTC; CDR3aa: CASSSRWGRGYGYTF
j_gene: TRBJ1-2; d_gene: .; abundance: .; v_gene: TRBV6-1; CDR3nt: TGTGCCAGCAGTGAAACCCGAGAGAACTATGGCTACACCTTC; CDR3aa: CASSETRENYGYTF
j_gene: TRBJ2-7; d_gene: .; abundance: .; v_gene: TRBV28; CDR3nt: TGTGCCAGCAGTTCTCCCCCGGGACCAAGGCGGTACGAGCAGTACTTC; CDR3aa: CASSSPPGPRRYEQYF
j_gene: TRBJ2-7; d_gene: .; abundance: .; v_gene: TRBV7-7; CDR3nt: TGTGCCAGCAGGGCCAGGGTTCTCTACGAGCAGTACTTC; CDR3aa: CASRARVLYEQYF
j_gene: TRBJ1-5; d_gene: .; abundance: .; v_gene: TRBV6-1; CDR3nt: TGTGCCAGCAGTGAATTTCTGAGCAATCAGCCCCAGCATTTT; CDR3aa: CASSEFLSNQPQHF
j_gene: TRBJ2-5; d_gene: .; abundance: .; v_gene: TRBV6-5; CDR3nt: TGTGCCAGCAGTTTGGGACCCCTTCACCCAGAGACCCAGTACTTC; CDR3aa: CASSLGPLHPETQYF
j_gene: TRBJ2-2; d_gene: .; abundance: once; v_gene: TRBV19; CDR3nt: TGTGCCAGTTCCGGGATGGACACCGGGGAGCTGTTTTTT; CDR3aa: CASSGMDTGELFF
j_gene: TRBJ2-3; d_gene: TRBD2; abundance: .; v_gene: TRBV30; CDR3nt: TGTGCCTGGGCCCTCAGCGGGAGCTCCGATACGCAGTATTTT; CDR3aa: CAWALSGSSDTQYF
j_gene: TRBJ2-1; d_gene: .; abundance: .; v_gene: TRBV7-9; CDR3nt: TGTGCCAGCAGCGCGTACAATGAGCAGTTCTTC; CDR3aa: CASSAYNEQFF
j_gene: TRBJ1-5; d_gene: .; abundance: .; v_gene: TRBV6-5; CDR3nt: TGTGCCAGCAGTTACTCTGCCAGCGCAAATCAGCCCCAGCATTTT; CDR3aa: CASSYSASANQPQHF
j_gene: TRBJ1-2; d_gene: .; abundance: .; v_gene: TRBV15; CDR3nt: TGTGCCACCAGTCTTGAACGGACCAACTATGGCTACACCTTC; CDR3aa: CATSLERTNYGYTF
j_gene: TRBJ1-2; d_gene: .; abundance: .; v_gene: TRBV6-5; CDR3nt: TGTGCCAGCAGACTGACAGCGGGGCTAGGCTACACCTTC; CDR3aa: CASRLTAGLGYTF
j_gene: TRBJ2-7; d_gene: TRBD1; abundance: .; v_gene: TRBV7-9; CDR3nt: TGTGCCAGCAGCGGACAGGGCTGGGAGCAGTACTTC; CDR3aa: CASSGQGWEQYF
j_gene: TRBJ1-1; d_gene: .; abundance: .; v_gene: TRBV28; CDR3nt: TGTGCCAGCAGCCCCCCGAACGGCGGAAAAGAAGCTTTCTTT; CDR3aa: CASSPPNGGKEAFF
j_gene: TRBJ2-7; d_gene: TRBD1; abundance: .; v_gene: TRBV4-1; CDR3nt: TGCGCCAGCAGCCAAGTCCCGGGACAGGGTTACGAGCAGTACTTC; CDR3aa: CASSQVPGQGYEQYF
j_gene: TRBJ2-7; d_gene: TRBD1; abundance: .; v_gene: TRBV5-6; CDR3nt: TGTGCCAGCAGCTCGGACAGGGGGTTCTACGAGCAGTACTTC; CDR3aa: CASSSDRGFYEQYF
j_gene: TRBJ2-7; d_gene: .; abundance: .; v_gene: TRBV6-4; CDR3nt: TGTGCCAGCAGTGACGGGACTTCGCACTACGAGCAGTACTTC; CDR3aa: CASSDGTSHYEQYF
j_gene: TRBJ1-5; d_gene: .; abundance: once; v_gene: TRBV6-1; CDR3nt: TGTGCCAGCAGTGAAGTGGGGACTCAGCCCCAGCATTTT; CDR3aa: CASSEVGTQPQHF
j_gene: TRBJ2-3; d_gene: .; abundance: .; v_gene: TRBV6-1; CDR3nt: TGTGCCAGCAATAGCGGCCTCACAGATACGCAGTATTTT; CDR3aa: CASNSGLTDTQYF
j_gene: TRBJ2-2; d_gene: TRBD2; abundance: .; v_gene: TRBV13; CDR3nt: TGTGCCAGCAGATATACTAGCGGGAGGGCCGTTGCCGGGGAGCTGTTTTTT; CDR3aa: CASRYTSGRAVAGELFF
j_gene: TRBJ1-1; d_gene: .; abundance: .; v_gene: TRBV6-1; CDR3nt: TGTGCCAGCAACCAACTGGAGAACACTGAAGCTTTCTTT; CDR3aa: CASNQLENTEAFF
j_gene: TRBJ1-4; d_gene: .; abundance: .; v_gene: TRBV7-3; CDR3nt: TGTGCCAGCAGCTTACGAGTGAATGAAAAACTGTTTTTT; CDR3aa: CASSLRVNEKLFF
j_gene: TRBJ2-3; d_gene: .; abundance: few; v_gene: TRBV19; CDR3nt: TGTGCCAGTAGTCGGGGGTTTGGAGATACGCAGTATTTT; CDR3aa: CASSRGFGDTQYF
j_gene: TRBJ2-7; d_gene: .; abundance: .; v_gene: TRBV27; CDR3nt: TGTGCCAGCAGTTTATCGCCAGGCGTCTCCTACGAGCAGTACTTC; CDR3aa: CASSLSPGVSYEQYF
j_gene: TRBJ2-1; d_gene: .; abundance: .; v_gene: TRBV6-4; CDR3nt: TGTGCCAGCAGTGAGAATCCCTCTGGGAATTCGGTCTTC; CDR3aa: CASSENPSGNSVF
j_gene: TRBJ2-3; d_gene: TRBD2; abundance: .; v_gene: TRBV11-3; CDR3nt: TGTGCCAGCAGCTCACTGACTAGCGGCCTTGGGGATACGCAGTATTTT; CDR3aa: CASSSLTSGLGDTQYF
j_gene: TRBJ2-2; d_gene: .; abundance: once; v_gene: TRBV15; CDR3nt: TGTGCCACCAGCAGAGATCTGGTCGGGGAGCTGTTTTTT; CDR3aa: CATSRDLVGELFF
j_gene: TRBJ2-3; d_gene: TRBD2; abundance: .; v_gene: TRBV7-3; CDR3nt: TGTGCCAGCAGCCAAGGACTAGCGGGCCCCACAGATACGCAGTATTTT; CDR3aa: CASSQGLAGPTDTQYF
j_gene: TRBJ2-7; d_gene: .; abundance: few; v_gene: TRBV7-2; CDR3nt: TGTGCCAGCAGCTTAGGTGCACCGAGCTCCTACGAGCAGTACTTC; CDR3aa: CASSLGAPSSYEQYF